This T cell receptor (beta chain) was recorded in a study of shared clonotypes between healthy human individuals. The CDR3 consists of 15 residues. With 5 bases clipped from V and 5 bases from J, the junction kept 10 bases outside the gene matches. Germline assignment: CDR1 SQVTM and CDR2 ANQGSEA. The authors loaded roughly 200 ng DNA, 30,000 to 35,000 T cell genomes, into sorted-subset replicate PCRs. Sequenced by immunoSEQ multiplex PCR; TCRdb stores in-frame clones only, minus some. The sample lists about 2.3 million clones; over 90% were seen once. Researchers partitioned CD4+ cells into CD45RA+ naive and CD45RA-negative memory subsets.

This sequence was found in a man between 18 and 35 years old in good health. Some clones in this sample may be carry-over from other donors' samples. Sequencing input: naive CD4+ T cells from PBMCs. The subset is: CD45RA+ positively selected. This chain joins TRBV29-1 and TRBJ2-1; TRBD2 aligns across 9 bases. DNA of the CDR3: TGCAGCGTTTCTTATGTGCTAGCGGGGAACAATGAGCAGTTCTTC. Translating gives CSVSYVLAGNNEQFF.